This T cell receptor beta chain was sequenced for a study of shared clonotypes between healthy human individuals. Study as a whole: Each donor's CD8 memory used one plate, CD8 naive two, each CD4 subset three.

Points from the study as a whole: Non-shared clonotypes had lower generation probabilities than clonotypes shared by all four sorted-subset donors. Researchers sampled only blood; tissue repertoires likely differ.

On sorted subsets, replicate PCRs used 200 to 250 ng DNA, or 31,000 or so T cell genomes. The table came from immunoSEQ multiplex PCR; TCRdb's copy has only in-frame clones and leaves some out. The table shows a few million clones, with around nine tenths occurring only once. CDR3 length: 15 residues. Germline CDR1 and CDR2: SGHTA and FQGNSA. The V gene end was trimmed by 6 bases and the J gene end by 3 bases; junction bases not matched to a gene: 3. To note about this clone: The target antigen is unknown.

The receptor comes from a young man in good health. The material sequenced was naive CD4+ T cells sorted from blood. Subset defined: CD45RA+ positively selected. The chain links TRBV7-2 to TRBJ2-3; the match to TRBD2 covers 13 bases. DNA of the CDR3: TGTGCCAGCAGACTAGCGGGGGGGCGAACAGATACGCAGTATTTT. Its translation: CASRLAGGRTDTQYF.